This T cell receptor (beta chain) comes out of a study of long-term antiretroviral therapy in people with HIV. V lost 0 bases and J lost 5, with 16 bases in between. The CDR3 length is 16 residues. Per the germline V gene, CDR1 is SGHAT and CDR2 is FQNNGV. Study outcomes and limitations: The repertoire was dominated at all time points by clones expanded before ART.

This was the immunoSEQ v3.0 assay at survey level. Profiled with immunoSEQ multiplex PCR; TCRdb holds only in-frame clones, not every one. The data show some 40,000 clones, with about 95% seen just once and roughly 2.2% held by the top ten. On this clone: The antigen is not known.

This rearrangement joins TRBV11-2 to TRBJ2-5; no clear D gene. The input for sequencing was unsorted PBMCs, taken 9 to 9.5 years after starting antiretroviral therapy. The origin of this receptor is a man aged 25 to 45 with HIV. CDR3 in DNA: TGTGCCAGCAGCTTAGATAGGAAGGGATTCTTCGAGACCCAGTACTTC. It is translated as CASSLDRKGFFETQYF.